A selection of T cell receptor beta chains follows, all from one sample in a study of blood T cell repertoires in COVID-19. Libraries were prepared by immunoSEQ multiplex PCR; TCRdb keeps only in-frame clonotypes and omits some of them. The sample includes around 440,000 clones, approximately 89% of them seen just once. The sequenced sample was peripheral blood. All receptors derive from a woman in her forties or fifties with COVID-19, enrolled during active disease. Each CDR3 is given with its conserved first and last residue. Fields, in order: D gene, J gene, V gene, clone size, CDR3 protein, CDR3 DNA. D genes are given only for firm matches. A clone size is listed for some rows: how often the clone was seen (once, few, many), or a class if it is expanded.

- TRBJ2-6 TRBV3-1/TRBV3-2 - CASSQVPAGANVLTF TGTGCCAGCAGCCAAGTCCCAGCGGGGGCCAACGTCCTGACTTTC
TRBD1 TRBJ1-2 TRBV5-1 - CASSLGTGTSSGYTF TGCGCCAGCAGCCTAGGGACAGGAACCTCCTCTGGCTACACCTTC
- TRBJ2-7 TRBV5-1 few CASSSGTPYEQYF TGCGCCAGCAGCTCCGGGACACCCTACGAGCAGTACTTC
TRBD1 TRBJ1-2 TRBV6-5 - CASRYRGRLSYGYTF TGTGCCAGCCGATACAGGGGGCGGTTGTCCTATGGCTACACCTTC
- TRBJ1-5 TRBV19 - CASSIPPRDQPQHF TGTGCCAGTAGTATCCCCCCCAGGGATCAGCCCCAGCATTTT
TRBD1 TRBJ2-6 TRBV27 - CASSLSRDRGPGANVLTF TGTGCCAGCAGCTTGTCGCGGGACAGGGGGCCTGGGGCCAACGTCCTGACTTTC
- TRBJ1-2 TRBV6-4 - CASSGGYGYTF TGTGCCAGCAGTGGAGGCTATGGCTACACCTTC
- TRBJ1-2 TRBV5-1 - CASSFPDISYGYTF TGCGCCAGCAGCTTCCCCGACATAAGCTATGGCTACACCTTC
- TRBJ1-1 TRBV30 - CAWSIGTGTEAFF TGTGCCTGGAGCATAGGAACGGGGACTGAAGCTTTCTTT
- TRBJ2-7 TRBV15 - CATSRDQGSYEQYF TGTGCCACCAGCAGAGATCAGGGGTCCTACGAGCAGTACTTC
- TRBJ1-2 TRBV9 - CASSVPGREDGYTF TGTGCCAGCAGCGTACCGGGCAGGGAAGATGGCTACACCTTC
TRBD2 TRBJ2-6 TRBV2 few CASRETGTIGGANVLTF TGTGCCAGCAGGGAAACCGGGACTATAGGTGGGGCCAACGTCCTGACTTTC
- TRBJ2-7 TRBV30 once CAWSWGLEQYF TGTGCCTGGAGCTGGGGGCTCGAGCAGTACTTC
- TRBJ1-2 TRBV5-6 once CASSLGRQDYGYTF TGTGCCAGCAGCTTGGGGAGACAGGACTATGGCTACACCTTC
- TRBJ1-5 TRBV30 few CAWSVKQGIQPQHF TGTGCCTGGAGTGTTAAGCAGGGAATACAGCCCCAGCATTTT
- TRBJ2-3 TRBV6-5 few CASSSPGHPNTQYF TGTGCCAGCAGTTCCCCGGGACATCCAAATACGCAGTATTTT
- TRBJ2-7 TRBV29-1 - CSARVSYEQYF TGCAGCGCCAGGGTCTCCTACGAGCAGTACTTC
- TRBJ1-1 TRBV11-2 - CASTLEVGSEAFF TGTGCCAGCACCCTGGAGGTCGGATCTGAAGCTTTCTTT
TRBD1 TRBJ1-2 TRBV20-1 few CSASVTGGPNYGYTF TGCAGTGCTAGTGTCACAGGGGGCCCTAACTATGGCTACACCTTC
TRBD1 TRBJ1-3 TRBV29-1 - CSSWDSRGNTIYF TGCAGCTCTTGGGACAGCCGTGGAAACACCATATATTTT
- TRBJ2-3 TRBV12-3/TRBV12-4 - CASSLSERDTQYF TGTGCCAGCAGTTTATCCGAGAGAGATACGCAGTATTTT
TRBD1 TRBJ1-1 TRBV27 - CASSGILGQGNTEAFF TGTGCCAGCAGCGGGATATTAGGACAGGGGAACACTGAAGCTTTCTTT
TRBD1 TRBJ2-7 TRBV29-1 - CSVLIVTGDEQYF TGCAGCGTCCTGATAGTGACAGGGGACGAGCAGTACTTC
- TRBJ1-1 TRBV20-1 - CSASSGLEAFF TGCAGTGCTAGCAGTGGCCTTGAAGCTTTCTTT
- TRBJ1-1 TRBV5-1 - CASALSGSTEAFF TGCGCCAGCGCCCTTAGTGGGAGTACTGAAGCTTTCTTT
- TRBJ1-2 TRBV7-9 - CASSLDRASQGYTF TGTGCCAGCAGCTTAGACAGGGCCTCACAGGGCTACACCTTC
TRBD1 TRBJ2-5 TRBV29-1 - CSVEAGGLGVTQYF TGCAGCGTTGAGGCAGGGGGCTTAGGCGTGACCCAGTACTTC
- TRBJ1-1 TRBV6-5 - CASSYERGGVGTEAFF TGTGCCAGCAGTTACGAGAGGGGGGGCGTAGGCACTGAAGCTTTCTTT
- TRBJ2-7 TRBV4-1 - CASSQSTDRAYEQYF TGCGCCAGCAGCCAAAGTACGGACAGAGCCTACGAGCAGTACTTC
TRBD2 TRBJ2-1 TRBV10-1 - CASGPSGPYNEQFF TGCGCCAGCGGGCCTAGCGGACCCTACAATGAGCAGTTCTTC
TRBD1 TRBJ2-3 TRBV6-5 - CASSPDRGSTDTQYF TGTGCCAGCAGTCCAGACAGGGGAAGCACAGATACGCAGTATTTT
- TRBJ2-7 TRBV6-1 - CASSETRGRGEQYF TGTGCCAGCAGTGAAACCAGGGGCCGAGGGGAGCAGTACTTC
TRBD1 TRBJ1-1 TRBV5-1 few CASSQPGQGLNAFF TGCGCCAGCAGCCAGCCAGGACAGGGGCTTAATGCTTTCTTT
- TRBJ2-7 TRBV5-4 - CASSLAQSYEQYF TGTGCCAGCAGCTTGGCACAGTCCTACGAGCAGTACTTC
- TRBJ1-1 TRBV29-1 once CSVVPRTGGGFNFF TGCAGCGTTGTACCACGGACGGGGGGCGGATTTAATTTCTTT
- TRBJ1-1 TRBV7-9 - CASSFAGGGNTEAFF TGTGCCAGCAGCTTCGCAGGCGGAGGGAACACTGAAGCTTTCTTT
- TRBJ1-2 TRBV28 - CASSLRGNYGYTF TGTGCCAGCAGTTTAAGGGGGAACTATGGCTACACCTTC
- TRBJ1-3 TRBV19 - CASTRSGYNSGNTIYF TGTGCCAGTACCCGCAGCGGATACAACTCTGGAAACACCATATATTTT
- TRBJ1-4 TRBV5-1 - CASSLNRDTGEKLFF TGCGCCAGCAGCTTGAACAGGGACACGGGGGAAAAACTGTTTTTT
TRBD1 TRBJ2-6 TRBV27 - CASAPGQTGANVLTF TGTGCCAGCGCGCCGGGACAGACTGGGGCCAACGTCCTGACTTTC
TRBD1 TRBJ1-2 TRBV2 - CASPMDRGGYTF TGTGCCAGCCCCATGGACAGGGGAGGCTACACCTTC
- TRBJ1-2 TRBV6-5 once CATQRRGGNYGYTF TGTGCCACCCAACGCAGGGGCGGGAACTATGGCTACACCTTC
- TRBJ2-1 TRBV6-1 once CASSQSNEQFF TGTGCCAGCAGCCAATCCAATGAGCAGTTCTTC
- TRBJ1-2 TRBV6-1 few CASSPRRNYGYTF TGTGCCAGCAGCCCCCGTCGGAACTATGGCTACACCTTC
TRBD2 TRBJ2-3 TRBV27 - CASSLGDGGGTDTQYF TGTGCCAGCAGTTTAGGGGACGGGGGGGGCACAGATACGCAGTATTTT
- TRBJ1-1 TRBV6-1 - CASSERGPPMNTEAFF TGTGCCAGCAGTGAAAGGGGTCCTCCGATGAACACTGAAGCTTTCTTT
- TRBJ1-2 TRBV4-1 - CASSQDRSSAGAWGYTF TGCGCCAGCAGCCAAGATCGGTCCTCGGCGGGGGCGTGGGGCTACACCTTC
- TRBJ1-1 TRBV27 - CASSPPRSRGTEAFF TGTGCCAGCAGTCCCCCTCGTTCCAGGGGCACTGAAGCTTTCTTT
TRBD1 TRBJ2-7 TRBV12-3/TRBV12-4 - CASSSGQVYEQYF TGTGCCAGCAGTTCGGGACAGGTCTACGAGCAGTACTTC
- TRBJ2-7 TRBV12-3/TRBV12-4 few CASSAHYAEQYF TGTGCCAGCAGTGCACACTACGCCGAGCAGTACTTC
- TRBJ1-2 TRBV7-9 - CASSLGGTGYTF TGTGCCAGCAGCTTAGGAGGAACTGGCTACACCTTC
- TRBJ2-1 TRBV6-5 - CASRSQLSSYNEQFF TGTGCCAGCAGATCCCAATTGAGCTCCTACAATGAGCAGTTCTTC
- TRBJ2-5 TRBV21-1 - CASSKAATEETQYF TGTGCCAGCAGCAAAGCTGCGACTGAAGAGACCCAGTACTTC